In its sample, the clone carrying this T cell receptor (beta chain) was seen a few times. The germline gives CDR1 SQVTM, CDR2 ANQGSEA. V was clipped by 6 bases and J by 7 bases; unmatched bases: 10. This CDR3 is built from 14 residues. The data originate from a study of T-cell reconstitution after alpha-beta-depleted transplantation in children. Unique molecular identifiers were incorporated during preparation of the TCRbeta library. TCRdb re-called the PCR reads with MiXCR, one entry per CDR3 protein. This sample yields roughly 500,000 distinct CDR3 sequences, of which around 13% are seen a single time; 5% to 6% belongs to the top ten.

This chain uses TRBV29-1 with TRBJ2-1, with 9 bases aligning to TRBD2. The sequences come from PBMCs from the stem cell graft donor, collected from the stem cell graft. The clonotype originates from a human donor who donated a stem cell graft to a child with combined immunodeficiency. The CDR3 region is CSVALAGERNEQFF. CDR3 in DNA: TGCAGCGTCGCCTTAGCGGGAGAACGAAATGAGCAGTTCTTC.